One and the same sample provided the 27 T cell receptor beta chains below, sequenced in a study of post-analysis software for immune sequencing data (dated by TCRdb to the mid-2010s). Broad study findings and their caveats: Significantly higher frequencies in patients than in controls were found for about five TRBV segments, including TRBV5-6, TRBV5-1 and TRBV20-1.

No cognate antigen is known for these TCRs. Receptor libraries were prepared by PCR. The listed sequencing device is Illumina HiSeq 2500. Unique molecular identifiers were incorporated into TCR beta cDNA libraries to reduce PCR and sequencing biases. Using fastp trimming at Q25 and MiXCR clonotype assembly, TCRdb reanalyzed the public sequencing data and kept in-frame beta chains. Rows are combined by CDR3 protein, so each entry shows the most common genes and DNA. This sample lists approximately 730,000 distinct CDR3 sequences; 25% to 30% were detected once. The ten largest clones take up more than 0.45% of the sample. Sequenced: blood. Every receptor here comes from a girl between 5 and 17 years old with multiple sclerosis.

The V call is TRBV24-1, the J call TRBJ2-3; 12 bases fit TRBD2. The germline V gene has CDR1 KGHDR and CDR2 SFDVKD. The length of the CDR3 is 16 residues. J gave up 9 bases and V 7 bases, and 13 bases lay outside the gene matches. The CDR3 region is CATSRRTSGARETQYF. The CDR3 nucleotides are TGTGCCACCAGCCGGCGGACTAGCGGGGCGCGGGAGACGCAGTATTTT.

The chain employs TRBV29-1 and TRBJ1-2; the match to TRBD1 covers 7 bases. The CDR3 has 12 residues. In germline, CDR1 is SQVTM, CDR2 ANQGSEA. V was clipped by 3 bases and J by 8 bases; unmatched bases: 6. The CDR3 sequence is CSVDWDRGGYTF. In DNA, the CDR3 is TGCAGCGTTGATTGGGACAGAGGGGGCTACACCTTC.

A few counts support this clonotype. V and J are TRBV29-1 and TRBJ2-1, with 9 positions matching TRBD2. Germline loops: CDR1 SQVTM, CDR2 ANQGSEA. CDR3 length equals 15 residues. J gave up 3 bases and V 2 bases, and 5 bases lay outside the gene matches. The CDR3 protein is CSVEPKTSGYNEQFF. CDR3 coding DNA: TGCAGCGTTGAACCCAAGACTAGCGGCTACAATGAGCAGTTCTTC.

This clonotype has a count of ten or more. The chain joins TRBV29-1 to TRBJ2-7; D gene ambiguous. Germline V gives CDR1 SQVTM, CDR2 ANQGSEA. V lost 7 bases to trimming and J lost 7 bases, with 14 bases between them. The CDR3 is made up of 11 amino acids. The CDR3 bases are TGCAGCGCCACGTTGGGCCAGGAGCAGTACTTC. Translating it yields CSATLGQEQYF.

This clonotype was seen many times. V gene TRBV6-6 combines with J gene TRBJ2-7; maybe TRBD2 (6 bases). The CDR3 is made up of 15 amino acids. The germline gives CDR1 MNHNY, CDR2 SVGAGI (reference sequence). The V end lost 6 bases, the J end lost 1 base, and 16 bases lay between the germline ends. The CDR3 sequence: CASSKGLPISYEQYF. CDR3 sequence (DNA): TGTGCCAGCAGCAAAGGACTACCAATATCCTACGAGCAGTACTTC.

This clonotype was detected a few times. The gene calls are TRBV5-5 and TRBJ2-5, with 8 bases aligning to TRBD2. This CDR3 has 16 residues. V was clipped by 4 bases and J by 2 bases; unmatched bases: 10. Per germline, CDR1 SGHKS and CDR2 YYEKEE (reference sequence). The CDR3 protein is CASSLAGGGVQETQYF. For the CDR3, the DNA is TGTGCCAGCAGCCTGGCGGGGGGCGGGGTACAAGAGACCCAGTACTTC.

The genes are TRBV6-2 or TRBV6-3 and TRBJ2-7; 8 nucleotides match TRBD1. V dropped 8 bases and J dropped 2; count of bases not matched to a gene: 20. Germline V gives CDR1 MNHEY, CDR2 SVGEGT. The CDR3 is 18 amino acids. CDR3 sequence: CASRKQYTGTGPTYEQYF. The CDR3 nucleotides read TGTGCCAGCCGGAAACAGTATACCGGGACAGGACCCACCTACGAGCAGTACTTC.

V usage is TRBV20-1 and J usage is TRBJ2-5; D is undetermined. The CDR3 is 13 amino acids. Trimming stripped 6 bases from V and 4 bases from J, with 15 bases between. Germline V gives CDR1 DFQATT, CDR2 SNEGSKA (reference sequence). The CDR3 reads CSAAVNLGETQYF. As DNA, the CDR3 is TGCAGTGCCGCAGTCAACCTGGGAGAGACCCAGTACTTC.

The chain has TRBV5-5 and TRBJ1-1, with 9 bases aligning to TRBD1. V lost 4 bases and J lost 4; bases outside the gene matches: 5. This CDR3 has 14 residues. Germline V CDR1 and CDR2: SGHKS, YYEKEE (reference sequence). The CDR3 is CASSPYRGPTEAFF. For the CDR3, the DNA is TGTGCCAGCAGCCCATACAGGGGGCCCACTGAAGCTTTCTTT.

The V and J genes are TRBV12-3 or TRBV12-4 and TRBJ1-2; unclear D gene. The CDR3 is 13 residues long. Trimming removed 1 base from V and 3 bases from J, with 6 bases in between. CDR3 protein: CASSLVGHYGYTF. As DNA, the CDR3 is TGTGCCAGCAGTTTAGTAGGACACTATGGCTACACCTTC.

V usage is TRBV3-1 and J usage is TRBJ2-1; 12 nucleotides match TRBD2. Germline lookup yields CDR1 LGHDT and CDR2 YNNKEL (reference sequence). The CDR3 sequence is 13 residues long. J was trimmed by 13 bases and V by 7 bases; bases with no gene match: 8. The CDR3 spells CASTQGLAGFQFF. In DNA form, the CDR3 reads TGTGCCAGCACCCAGGGACTAGCGGGTTTTCAGTTCTTC.

The rearrangement joins TRBV11-2 to TRBJ2-7; tentatively, D is TRBD1 (5 bases). This CDR3 has 14 amino acids. Deletions cut 0 bases from V and 5 bases from J, with 11 bases between. Germline V gene data show CDR1 as SGHAT and CDR2 as FQNNGV. DNA for the CDR3: TGTGCCAGCAGCTTAGAGTCAGGGCGTCACGAGCAGTACTTC. It yields the protein CASSLESGRHEQYF.

This clonotype turned up a few times. The chain is built from TRBV30 and TRBJ2-1; D tentatively fits TRBD1 or TRBD2 (5 bases each). Germline-derived CDR1 and CDR2 are GTSNPN and SVGIG (reference sequence). The CDR3 extends over 15 amino acids. The V end lost 8 bases, the J end lost 2 bases, and 19 bases lay between the germline ends. The CDR3 region has the DNA TGTGCCGGGGGTAAGAGGCGCGAAACCTACAATGAGCAGTTCTTC. Its protein product is CAGGKRRETYNEQFF.

The chain employs TRBV27 and TRBJ2-1, with 14 positions matching TRBD2. V gave up 3 bases and J gave up 5 bases; unmatched junction bases: 3. Germline values: CDR1 MNHEY, CDR2 SMNVEV (reference sequence). This CDR3 contains 16 residues. The CDR3 sequence is CASSFLGLAGDNEQFF. The CDR3, as DNA: TGTGCCAGCAGTTTCTTGGGACTAGCGGGGGACAATGAGCAGTTCTTC.

The sample holds one count of this clonotype. J is TRBJ1-2 and V is TRBV20-1; D is possibly TRBD1 (5 bases). V shed 3 bases and J shed 6 bases, with 11 bases lying between them. CDR1 is DFQATT and CDR2 is SNEGSKA in the germline V gene (reference sequence). The CDR3 runs 12 residues. The CDR3 reads CSASGPGDGYTF. The CDR3 bases are TGCAGTGCTAGTGGCCCGGGGGATGGCTACACCTTC.

The V and J genes are TRBV5-1 and TRBJ1-1; the match to TRBD1 covers 10 bases. The CDR3 is 13 amino acids. The germline CDR1 and CDR2 sequences are SGHRS and YFSETQ. Trimming at V came to 4 bases and at J to 6 bases, leaving 3 bases not matched to a gene. DNA of the CDR3: TGCGCCAGCAGCCATGGACAGGGGGCTGAAGCTTTCTTT. Translation: CASSHGQGAEAFF.

In its sample, this clonotype was seen a few times. The chain has TRBV6-5 and TRBJ2-7; 9 bases map to TRBD1. The CDR3 is 15 amino acids. The V segment lost 0 bases and the J segment 3 bases; nucleotides outside the gene matches: 3. The germline CDR1 and CDR2 sequences are MNHEY and SVGAGI. CDR3 in DNA: TGTGCCAGCAGTTACTCGAACAGGGGGCTCTACGAGCAGTACTTC. Translated, it gives CASSYSNRGLYEQYF.

The sample holds a few counts of this clonotype. V is TRBV27 and J is TRBJ1-5; TRBD1 aligns across 8 bases. The CDR3 runs 14 residues. Germline V lookup: CDR1 MNHEY, CDR2 SMNVEV (reference sequence). Trimming at V came to 6 bases and at J to 7 bases, leaving 8 bases not matched to a gene. The CDR3 nucleotides read TGTGCCAGCAGCATAGACAGGGGAGGCCAGCCCCAGCATTTT. Its translation is CASSIDRGGQPQHF.

There are a few counts of this clonotype. The CDR3 DNA sequence: TGTGCCAGCAGCAGGCAACTAGCGGGGGAGACCGGGGAGCTGTTTTTT. Protein sequence: CASSRQLAGETGELFF. The J gene is TRBJ2-2, the V gene TRBV9; TRBD2 matches 11 bases. The CDR3 is 16 residues long. The V and J ends lost 4 bases and 5 bases, in that order; junction bases with no gene match: 7. Germline CDR1 and CDR2: SGDLS and YYNGEE.

This clonotype has only a few counts. The gene calls are TRBV4-3 and TRBJ2-3; D not certain. The CDR3 spans 13 residues. In germline, CDR1 is LGHNA, CDR2 YSLEER. V was shortened by 1 base and J by 6 bases, with 8 bases between the two germline ends. The CDR3 loop is CASSQVQRDTQYF. The CDR3 region has the DNA TGCGCCAGCAGCCAAGTTCAACGGGATACGCAGTATTTT.

This clonotype showed up many times. The V gene is TRBV12-3 or TRBV12-4, the J gene TRBJ2-7; weak D call: TRBD2 (5 bases). This CDR3 contains 11 residues. Trimming removed 8 bases from V and 6 bases from J, with 11 bases in between. The chain's CDR3 is CASGGLGEQYF. DNA for the CDR3: TGTGCCAGCGGCGGACTGGGCGAGCAGTACTTC.

This clonotype has a handful of counts. The rearrangement joins TRBV6-6 to TRBJ1-5, with D maybe TRBD1 (6 bases). CDR1 is MNHNY, CDR2 SVGAGI, per germline (reference sequence). V was pared by 5 bases and J by 0 bases, with 17 bases between. CDR3 size: 17 residues. The CDR3 sequence is CASSNKTGRYSNQPQHF. In DNA, the CDR3 is TGTGCCAGCAGTAACAAGACAGGACGCTATAGCAATCAGCCCCAGCATTTT.

In its sample, this clonotype was seen a few times. CDR3 DNA sequence: TGTGCCAGCTGCCGTGGGGGGACCCAAGAGACCCAGTACTTC. Its protein product is CASCRGGTQETQYF. The rearrangement links TRBV6-2 or TRBV6-3 to TRBJ2-5; perhaps TRBD2 as D (6 bases). The CDR3 has 14 residues. The germline CDR1 and CDR2 sequences are MNHEY and SVGEGT. The V end was cut by 8 bases, the J end by 1 base, with 14 bases between.

This clonotype was detected a few times. The chain employs TRBV7-9 and TRBJ2-5; 10 nucleotides match TRBD1. Gene TRBJ2-7 matches the end of the DNA better, so the J call may be wrong. The germline CDR1 and CDR2 sequences are SEHNR and FQNEAQ (reference sequence). This CDR3 has 15 residues. CDR3 protein: CASSLPGTGDREQYF. CDR3 sequence (DNA): TGTGCCAGCAGCTTACCCGGGACAGGGGATCGCGAGCAGTACTTC.

This clonotype was observed at least ten times. V gene TRBV27 combines with J gene TRBJ2-3; perhaps TRBD2 as D (6 bases). The CDR3 consists of 14 residues. V shed 5 bases and J shed 6 bases, with 15 bases lying between them. CDR1 is MNHEY and CDR2 is SMNVEV in the germline V gene (reference sequence). CDR3 nucleotides: TGTGCCAGCAGTCGCGGGGACGGAATCGATACGCAGTATTTT. It yields the protein CASSRGDGIDTQYF.

The CDR3, as DNA: TGCAGTGCTAGAGATCGGAAGGTGGGCAATCAGCCCCAGCATTTT. It is translated as CSARDRKVGNQPQHF. The chain recombines TRBV20-1 with TRBJ1-5; D is ambiguous. The CDR3 is 15 amino acids. Trimming cost V 0 bases and J 2 bases, with 11 bases left between them. In germline, CDR1 is DFQATT, CDR2 SNEGSKA (reference sequence).

This chain uses TRBV3-1 with TRBJ2-6, with TRBD2 as a possible D gene (6 bases). CDR3 size: 18 residues. Germline V CDR1 and CDR2: LGHDT, YNNKEL (reference sequence). Trimming cost V 6 bases and J 2 bases, with 20 bases left between them. CDR3 sequence (DNA): TGTGCCAGCAGAGACCGGGCGGGGCGCTTGACTGGGGCCAACGTCCTGACTTTC. This gives the protein CASRDRAGRLTGANVLTF. Using reference TRBV3-1 and TRBJ2-6 for the parts outside the CDR3, the full variable domain is DTAVSQTPKYLVTQMGNDKSIKCEQNLGHDTMYWYKQDSKKFLKIMFSYNNKELIINETVPNRFSPKSPDKAHLNLHINSLELGDSAVYFCASRDRAGRLTGANVLTFGAGSRLTVL.